This T cell receptor (beta chain) is drawn from a study of OX40 agonist ivuxolimab in advanced cancers. Overall study context: Of the patients, three showed partial responses, one with hepatocellular carcinoma and two with cutaneous melanoma.

J gave up 2 bases and V 0 bases, and 4 bases lay outside the gene matches. The germline V gene encodes CDR1 MNHEY and CDR2 SVGAGI. The CDR3 length is 15 residues. Measured with immunoSEQ multiplex PCR; TCRdb has only the in-frame clones, and not every one. The repertoire holds tens of thousands of clones, roughly 90% seen once, with 12% in the top ten. Material: CD4+ or CD8+ T cells sorted from blood, obtained in a trial of the OX40 agonist ivuxolimab. The rearrangement links TRBV6-5 to TRBJ2-7; 7 positions agree with TRBD1. This clonotype originated in an adult with an advanced solid tumor such as melanoma, head and neck, liver or kidney cancer. The DNA of the CDR3 is TGTGCCAGCAGTTACTCCCAGGGGGTTCCCTACGAGCAGTACTTC. Protein sequence: CASSYSQGVPYEQYF.